The source of this T cell receptor beta chain is a study of cytotoxic CD8 clonotypes in ibrutinib-treated CLL. Whole-study findings and limits: Researchers report that baseline clonality outpaced age-matched healthy donors and tracked circulating CD8+ T-cell counts.

Generated by immunoSEQ multiplex PCR, the TCRdb table keeps only in-frame clones and is missing some. The profile shows 150,000 or so clones, roughly three quarters of them singletons. About this clone: Its antigen is still unknown.

V lost 4 bases to trimming and J lost 4 bases, with 19 bases between them. This CDR3 comprises 16 residues. The germline V gene has CDR1 SGHRS and CDR2 YFSETQ. The source is a human donor with chronic lymphocytic leukemia. The sample in question was PBMCs, obtained after 12 months of ibrutinib treatment. The V call is TRBV5-1, the J call TRBJ2-3; D may be TRBD1 or TRBD2 (5 bases each). The CDR3 DNA reads TGCGCCAGCAGCCAGGAAACAGGCCGGGGCGCAGATACGCAGTATTTT. Translating gives CASSQETGRGADTQYF.